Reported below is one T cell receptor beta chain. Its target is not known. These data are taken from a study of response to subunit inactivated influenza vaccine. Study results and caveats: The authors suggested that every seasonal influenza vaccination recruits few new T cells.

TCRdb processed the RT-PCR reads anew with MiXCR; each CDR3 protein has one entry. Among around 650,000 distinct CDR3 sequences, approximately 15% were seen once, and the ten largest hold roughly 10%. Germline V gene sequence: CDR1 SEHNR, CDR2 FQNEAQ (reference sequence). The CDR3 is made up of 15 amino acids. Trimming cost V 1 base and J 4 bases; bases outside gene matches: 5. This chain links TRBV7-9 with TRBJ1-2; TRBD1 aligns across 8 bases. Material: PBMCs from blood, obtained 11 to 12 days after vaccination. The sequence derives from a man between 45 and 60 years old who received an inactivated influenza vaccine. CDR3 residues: CASSLGQGNRYGYTF. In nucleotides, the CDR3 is TGTGCCAGCAGCTTAGGACAGGGGAACCGCTATGGCTACACCTTC.